These T cell receptor beta chains were read from a single sample in a study of blood T cell repertoires in COVID-19. Measured with immunoSEQ multiplex PCR; TCRdb has only the in-frame clones, and not every one. The sample holds just under 50,000 clones; 84% are singletons and the top ten take about 7.6%. What was sequenced was peripheral blood. The receptors here all came from a human donor in a cohort sampled during active COVID-19. The CDR3 runs from the conserved cysteine through the conserved F or W. D genes are given only for firm matches. Some rows have no size entry. The others give once, few or many, or a class for an expanded clone.

cdr3_aa	cdr3_nt	clone_size	v_call	d_call	j_call	cdr3_length
CASSLQGLNSPLHF	TGTGCCAGCAGCCTACAGGGTTTGAATTCACCCCTCCACTTT	-	TRBV7-9	-	TRBJ1-6	14
CASSLDPIGGGEQYF	TGTGCCAGCAGCTTAGACCCAATTGGTGGCGGCGAGCAGTACTTC	-	TRBV7-9	-	TRBJ2-7	15
CASSFAPNPGGSPLHF	TGTGCCAGCAGCTTTGCCCCCAACCCGGGGGGCTCGCCCCTCCACTTT	-	TRBV7-2	-	TRBJ1-6	16
CATHRGLGETQYF	TGTGCCACCCACAGGGGGCTGGGGGAGACCCAGTACTTC	-	TRBV2	TRBD1	TRBJ2-5	13
CASRTDRGLGELFF	TGTGCCAGCAGGACAGACAGGGGGCTCGGGGAGCTGTTTTTT	-	TRBV5-4	TRBD1	TRBJ2-2	14
CASKRESDTQYF	TGTGCCAGCAAGCGGGAGTCAGATACGCAGTATTTT	-	TRBV2	TRBD2	TRBJ2-3	12
CASSSGPAGAEQYF	TGCGCCAGCAGCTCGGGCCCCGCAGGGGCCGAGCAGTACTTC	-	TRBV5-1	-	TRBJ2-7	14
CASSSGFANTGELFF	TGTGCCAGCAGTTCAGGTTTCGCGAACACCGGGGAGCTGTTTTTT	-	TRBV25-1	-	TRBJ2-2	15
CASTRTDSFGSPLHF	TGCGCCAGCACCCGGACAGACTCGTTCGGGTCACCCCTCCACTTT	-	TRBV5-1	-	TRBJ1-6	15
CAFLSGSSYNEQFF	TGTGCCTTCCTGAGCGGATCCTCCTACAATGAGCAGTTCTTC	few	TRBV30	-	TRBJ2-1	14
CSVHPGGTEAFF	TGCAGCGTTCACCCAGGGGGTACTGAAGCTTTCTTT	-	TRBV29-1	TRBD1	TRBJ1-1	12
CSVPGQGNIQYF	TGCAGCGTTCCGGGACAGGGGAACATTCAGTACTTC	few	TRBV29-1	TRBD1	TRBJ2-4	12
CASSPVRDGYTF	TGTGCCAGCAGCCCGGTGAGGGATGGCTACACCTTC	-	TRBV6-6	-	TRBJ1-2	12
CAWSPGTGANNEQFF	TGTGCCTGGAGTCCCGGGACAGGGGCGAACAATGAGCAGTTCTTC	-	TRBV30	TRBD1	TRBJ2-1	15
CASSYSLQGKTQYF	TGTGCCAGCAGTTACTCTTTACAGGGAAAGACCCAGTACTTC	-	TRBV6-6	-	TRBJ2-5	14
CASSADGMNTEAFF	TGTGCCAGTAGTGCGGACGGGATGAACACTGAAGCTTTCTTT	-	TRBV19	-	TRBJ1-1	14
CASSIDGTGIYEQFF	TGTGCCAGTAGTATAGACGGGACAGGGATTTATGAGCAGTTCTTC	-	TRBV19	TRBD1	TRBJ2-1	15
CASSLARGNQETQYF	TGTGCCAGCAGCTTAGCGAGGGGGAACCAAGAGACCCAGTACTTC	-	TRBV7-9	-	TRBJ2-5	15
CASSVGQGMNTEAFF	TGTGCCAGCAGTGTGGGACAGGGAATGAACACTGAAGCTTTCTTT	once	TRBV2	TRBD1	TRBJ1-1	15
CASSPGIKDYGYTF	TGTGCCAGCAGCCCAGGGATTAAGGACTATGGCTACACCTTC	-	TRBV9	-	TRBJ1-2	14
CASSQGTDNLFF	TGTGCCAGCAGCCAAGGGACGGACAACCTGTTTTTT	-	TRBV3-1/TRBV3-2	-	TRBJ1-4	12
CASSISGGPSTDTQYF	TGTGCCAGTAGTATTTCGGGCGGGCCTAGCACAGATACGCAGTATTTT	few	TRBV19	-	TRBJ2-3	16
CASSTEAGVSYEQYF	TGTGCCAGTAGTACCGAAGCGGGAGTGTCCTACGAGCAGTACTTC	-	TRBV19	TRBD2	TRBJ2-7	15
CASMGSGTLEQYF	TGCGCCAGCATGGGTAGCGGAACCCTCGAGCAGTACTTC	-	TRBV10-2	-	TRBJ2-7	13
CASSSRTNGNEQFF	TGTGCCAGCAGCTCACGGACTAATGGTAATGAGCAGTTCTTC	-	TRBV7-9	-	TRBJ2-1	14
CSVRLAGGPSTQYF	TGCAGCGTTAGACTAGCGGGAGGGCCAAGTACGCAGTATTTT	-	TRBV29-1	TRBD2	TRBJ2-3	14
CASSLRRTEAFF	TGTGCCAGCAGTTTACGTCGGACTGAAGCTTTCTTT	many	TRBV12-3/TRBV12-4	-	TRBJ1-1	12
CASSQGYEGVTIYGYTF	TGCGCCAGCAGCCAAGGTTACGAAGGGGTAACTATTTATGGCTACACCTTC	once	TRBV4-3	-	TRBJ1-2	17
CASFGGETEAFF	TGCGCCAGCTTCGGGGGTGAGACTGAAGCTTTCTTT	-	TRBV5-1	-	TRBJ1-1	12
CAWSVGGTGGFWTNEKLFF	TGTGCCTGGAGTGTAGGAGGGACAGGGGGATTTTGGACTAATGAAAAACTGTTTTTT	-	TRBV30	TRBD1	TRBJ1-4	19
CASSRTGGNQPQHF	TGTGCCAGTAGTAGAACGGGGGGCAATCAGCCCCAGCATTTT	-	TRBV19	-	TRBJ1-5	14
CAIKERGPGEQYF	TGTGCCATCAAAGAGCGGGGGCCCGGGGAGCAGTACTTC	-	TRBV10-3	TRBD2	TRBJ2-7	13
CASSGDTNEKLFF	TGTGCCAGCAGTGGGGACACAAATGAAAAACTGTTTTTT	-	TRBV2	-	TRBJ1-4	13
CASSPRTLRGELFF	TGTGCCAGCAGCCCCCGAACTCTGAGGGGGGAGCTGTTTTTT	-	TRBV3-1/TRBV3-2	-	TRBJ2-2	14
CSVSGARSGANVLTF	TGCAGCGTGTCAGGGGCACGCTCTGGGGCCAACGTCCTGACTTTC	-	TRBV29-1	-	TRBJ2-6	15
CATSDSNQPQHF	TGTGCCACCTCAGATAGCAATCAGCCCCAGCATTTT	-	TRBV10-3	-	TRBJ1-5	12
CASSQPGLAGTDTQYF	TGTGCCAGCTCACAACCCGGACTAGCGGGAACAGATACGCAGTATTTT	-	TRBV18	TRBD2	TRBJ2-3	16
CADRGGTDTQYF	TGTGCCGACAGGGGTGGCACAGATACGCAGTATTTT	-	TRBV19	TRBD1	TRBJ2-3	12
CAWATYSRVDTEAFF	TGTGCCTGGGCCACCTATTCGAGGGTGGACACTGAAGCTTTCTTT	-	TRBV30	-	TRBJ1-1	15
CASSAQGGTPREQYF	TGTGCCAGCAGTGCACAGGGGGGAACTCCCCGCGAGCAGTACTTC	-	TRBV11-2	TRBD1	TRBJ2-7	15
CATSPQGTSGNTIYF	TGTGCCACTTCGCCTCAGGGAACCTCTGGAAACACCATATATTTT	-	TRBV15	-	TRBJ1-3	15
CASSLVDTDYEQYF	TGTGCCAGCAGCTTGGTGGACACCGACTACGAGCAGTACTTC	once	TRBV5-6	-	TRBJ2-7	14
CASSSLRVSGRTKNIQYF	TGTGCCAGCAGCTCCCTTCGGGTTAGCGGGAGAACCAAAAACATTCAGTACTTC	few	TRBV11-2	TRBD2	TRBJ2-4	18
CASSNLGAEQFF	TGTGCCAGCAGTAACCTTGGAGCTGAGCAGTTCTTC	-	TRBV6-6	-	TRBJ2-1	12
CASSLDRGNGYTF	TGTGCCAGCAGCTTGGACAGGGGGAATGGCTACACCTTC	-	TRBV5-5	TRBD1	TRBJ1-2	13
CASSPQSDWNGYTF	TGTGCCAGCTCACCACAGTCAGACTGGAATGGCTACACCTTC	once	TRBV18	-	TRBJ1-2	14
CASSTAVGGSGNTIYF	TGTGCCAGCTCAACGGCGGTCGGCGGTTCGGGAAACACCATATATTTT	-	TRBV18	-	TRBJ1-3	16
CASSQGFRGPYEQYF	TGTGCCAGCAGCCAAGGTTTCAGGGGTCCCTACGAGCAGTACTTC	-	TRBV3-1/TRBV3-2	-	TRBJ2-7	15
CASSERGTPNF	TGTGCCAGCAGTGAAAGGGGGACACCGAACTTC	-	TRBV6-1	-	TRBJ2-7	11
CASSPGGHTDTQYF	TGTGCCAGCAGCCCGGGGGGCCACACAGATACGCAGTATTTT	-	TRBV27	-	TRBJ2-3	14
CASTETGGRLYGYTF	TGTGCCAGCACCGAGACAGGGGGCCGGCTCTATGGCTACACCTTC	-	TRBV28	TRBD1	TRBJ1-2	15
CAWRGQGRYSPLHF	TGTGCCTGGAGGGGACAGGGCCGGTATTCACCCCTCCACTTT	-	TRBV30	TRBD1	TRBJ1-6	14
CASSERTSGRARETQYF	TGCGCCAGCAGTGAGAGGACTAGCGGGAGGGCCAGGGAGACCCAGTACTTC	-	TRBV10-2	TRBD2	TRBJ2-5	17
CASNQIGGSYNEQFF	TGTGCCAGTAACCAAATAGGGGGCTCCTACAATGAGCAGTTCTTC	-	TRBV19	-	TRBJ2-1	15